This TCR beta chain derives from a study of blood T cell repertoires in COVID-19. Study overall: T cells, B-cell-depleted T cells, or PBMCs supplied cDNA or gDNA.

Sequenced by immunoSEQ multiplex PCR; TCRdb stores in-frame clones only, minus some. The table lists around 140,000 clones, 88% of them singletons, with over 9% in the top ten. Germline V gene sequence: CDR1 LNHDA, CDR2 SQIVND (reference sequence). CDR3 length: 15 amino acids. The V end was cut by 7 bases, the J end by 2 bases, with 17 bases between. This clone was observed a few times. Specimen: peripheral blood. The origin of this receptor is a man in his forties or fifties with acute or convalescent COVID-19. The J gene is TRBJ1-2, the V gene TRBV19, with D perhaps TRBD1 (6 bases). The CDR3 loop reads CASTRDTNINYGYTF. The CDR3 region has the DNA TGTGCCAGTACCCGGGACACCAACATAAACTATGGCTACACCTTC.